This T cell receptor beta chain is from a study of blood T cell repertoires in COVID-19. Across the whole study: The study drew acute and convalescent COVID-19 samples from the United States, Italy and Spain.

Germline V gene sequence: CDR1 LNHNV, CDR2 YYDKDF (reference sequence). The junction had 10 bases not matched to a gene; V was cut back by 8 bases and J by 2 bases. CDR3 length equals 15 residues. Per the study methods: By means of reference gene primer amplification, nucleated cell counts were estimated. Produced via immunoSEQ multiplex PCR; TCRdb's table is partial and in-frame only. V and J calls and clone size are given by that table; D and trimming were obtained from the DNA. Altogether roughly 500,000 clones are present, roughly 89% being singletons, with the ten largest covering 0.7% to 1%. Seattle cases were enrolled at active infection and followed longitudinally.

The specimen sequenced was peripheral blood. The TCR was taken from a young man with COVID-19, enrolled during active disease. The J gene is TRBJ2-7, the V gene TRBV15, with 9 nucleotides matching TRBD1. CDR3 in DNA: TGTGCCACCCGGCTCGGGACAGGGACCCCCTACGAGCAGTACTTC. It codes for CATRLGTGTPYEQYF.